This T cell receptor (beta chain) was captured by sequencing in a study of blood T cell repertoires in COVID-19. The wider study: There were acute and convalescent COVID-19 samples, and they came from the United States, Italy and Spain. Sample material is recorded as cDNA or gDNA derived from T cells, B-cell-depleted T cells, or PBMCs.

The CDR3 totals 14 residues. V lost 4 bases to trimming and J lost 5 bases; unmatched junction nucleotides: 5. Germline values: CDR1 SGHRS, CDR2 YFSETQ. In the original analysis: Reference gene primer amplification yielded estimated nucleated cell counts. The method was immunoSEQ multiplex PCR; TCRdb's version includes in-frame clones alone and lacks a portion of them. For V, J and clone size, that table is used; D and trimming come from the DNA. The table lists some 70,000 clones, 65% to 85% of them singletons. Sequencing was done on a sample of peripheral blood. The source of this sequence is a woman in her fifties or sixties with acute or convalescent COVID-19. V usage is TRBV5-1 and J usage is TRBJ2-2; TRBD2 matches 7 bases. The CDR3 bases are TGCGCCAGCAGCGGAGCGGGACTTACCGGGGAGCTGTTTTTT. It is translated as CASSGAGLTGELFF.